These 10 T cell receptor beta chains were sequenced from one sample in a study of T cell repertoires in cytomegalovirus infection. Antigens of these TCRs are unknown. TCRdb redid the calling of the reads with MiXCR, one entry per CDR3 protein. The sample yields approximately 120,000 distinct CDR3 sequences, less than 30% seen once. The source material was CD8+ T cells from cultured PBMCs, sampled from culture after CMV antigen stimulation. The source is a human donor in good health (CMV status not recorded). Some clones in this sample may be carry-over from other donors' samples.

The V and J genes are TRBV5-4 and TRBJ2-3, with 14 bases that match TRBD2. The CDR3 has 17 amino acids. Germline CDR1 reads SGHNT; CDR2 reads YYREEE (reference sequence). The J segment lost 1 base and the V segment lost 4 bases, leaving 5 bases of the junction unmatched. This CDR3 reads CASSGGLAGAGTDTQYF. CDR3 in DNA: TGTGCCAGCAGCGGGGGACTAGCGGGGGCGGGCACAGATACGCAGTATTTT. Full variable domain (rest looked up from reference TRBV5-4 and TRBJ2-3): ETGVTQSPTHLIKTRGQQVTLRCSSQSGHNTVSWYQQALGQGPQFIFQYYREEENGRGNFPPRFSGLQFPNYSSELNVNALELDDSALYLCASSGGLAGAGTDTQYFGPGTRLTVL.

J is TRBJ1-2 and V is TRBV29-1, with D maybe TRBD1 (5 bases). The germline V gene encodes CDR1 SQVTM and CDR2 ANQGSEA. Between the trimmed V and J ends, which lost 3 bases and 4 bases, there was a span of 12 bases. The CDR3 has 13 residues. The CDR3 region has the DNA TGCAGCGTTGACAGGGCAGGTGTCTATGGCTACACCTTC. It codes for CSVDRAGVYGYTF.

The chain uses TRBV9 and TRBJ1-1; 9 bases are a match to TRBD1. V dropped 3 bases and J dropped 1; count of bases not matched to a gene: 7. The CDR3 contains 16 residues. Germline CDR1 is SGDLS and CDR2 is YYNGEE. For the CDR3, the DNA is TGTGCCAGCAGCGCCACAGGGGGCATTCCGAACACTGAAGCTTTCTTT. It is translated as CASSATGGIPNTEAFF.

CDR3 DNA sequence: TGTGCCAGCAGCTTCCCGGGACAGGGTTGGGAGACCCAGTACTTC. Translated, it gives CASSFPGQGWETQYF. V and J are TRBV7-9 and TRBJ2-5, with TRBD1 matching over 9 bases. The CDR3 spans 15 residues. V lost 3 bases to trimming and J lost 5 bases; unmatched junction nucleotides: 7. Germline V gene sequence: CDR1 SEHNR, CDR2 FQNEAQ (reference sequence). Together with reference TRBV7-9 and TRBJ2-5, the CDR3 gives the full variable domain: DTGVSQNPRHKITKRGQNVTFRCDPISEHNRLYWYRQTLGQGPEFLTYFQNEAQLEKSRLLSDRFSAERPKGSFSTLEIQRTEQGDSAMYLCASSFPGQGWETQYFGPGTRLLVL.

V usage is TRBV20-1 and J usage is TRBJ1-6, with 7 bases identical to TRBD1. Germline assignment: CDR1 DFQATT and CDR2 SNEGSKA (reference sequence). The CDR3 has 19 residues. Losses at the gene ends were 1 base for V and 0 bases for J; bases not matched to a gene: 12. Here the CDR3 reads CSARVSQGVALSYNSPLHF. The CDR3 bases are TGCAGTGCTAGAGTGTCCCAGGGGGTAGCTCTCTCCTATAATTCACCCCTCCACTTT.

This clonotype occurred many times. The chain joins TRBV7-9 to TRBJ2-7; D remains unclear. Germline loops: CDR1 SEHNR, CDR2 FQNEAQ (reference sequence). V was pared by 1 base and J by 1 base, with 8 bases between. The CDR3 contains 14 residues. The DNA of the CDR3 is TGTGCCAGCAGCTTAGACGGTAAATCCTACGAGCAGTACTTC. Translating it yields CASSLDGKSYEQYF.

Details on this clonotype: Its ends do not fully match the called genes, so a read error is possible. The rearrangement uses TRBV29-1 and TRBJ2-1; 9 bases agree with TRBD2. Germline CDR1 and CDR2: SQVTM and ANQGSEA. This CDR3 is built from 13 residues. DNA of the CDR3: TGCAGCTCGGGACTAGCCTCCTCCAATGAGCAGTTCTTC. Amino acids: CSSGLASSNEQFF.

This clonotype occurred a few times. V gene TRBV12-3 or TRBV12-4 combines with J gene TRBJ1-5; 8 bases match TRBD1. The CDR3 loop spans 18 amino acids. The ends lost 0 bases at V and 0 bases at J; junction bases unmatched: 7. This CDR3 is CASSLARTGTHSNQPQHF. CDR3 nucleotides: TGTGCCAGCAGTTTAGCCCGGACAGGGACCCATAGCAATCAGCCCCAGCATTTT.

V usage is TRBV12-3 or TRBV12-4 and J usage is TRBJ1-2, with TRBD1 matching over 7 bases. The J segment lost 4 bases and the V segment lost 0 bases, leaving 2 bases of the junction unmatched. The CDR3 is made up of 14 amino acids. CDR3 loop: CASSLAYRGYGYTF. The DNA of the CDR3 is TGTGCCAGCAGTTTAGCGTACAGGGGCTATGGCTACACCTTC.

This clonotype showed up many times. The genes are TRBV7-8 and TRBJ1-1, with 7 bases lining up with TRBD1. CDR3 size: 15 residues. CDR1 and CDR2 from the germline V gene are SGHVS and FQNEAQ. After removal of 3 bases from V and 7 bases from J, the junction contained 11 bases not matched to a gene. The CDR3 here is CASSFSTGDGIEAFF. The DNA of the CDR3 is TGTGCCAGCAGCTTCAGTACAGGGGACGGTATTGAAGCTTTCTTT.